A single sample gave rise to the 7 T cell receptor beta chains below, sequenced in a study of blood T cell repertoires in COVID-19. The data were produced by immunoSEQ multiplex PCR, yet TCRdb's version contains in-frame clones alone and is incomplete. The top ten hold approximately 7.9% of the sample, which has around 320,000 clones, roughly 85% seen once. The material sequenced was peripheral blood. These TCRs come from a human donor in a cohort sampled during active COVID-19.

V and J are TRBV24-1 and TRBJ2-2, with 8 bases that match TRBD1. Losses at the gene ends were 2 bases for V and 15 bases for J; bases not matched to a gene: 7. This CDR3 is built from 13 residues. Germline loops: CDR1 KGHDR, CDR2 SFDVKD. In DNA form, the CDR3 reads TGTGCCACCAGTGATTCGGACAGGGAAAGGATGTTTTTT. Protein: CATSDSDRERMFF.

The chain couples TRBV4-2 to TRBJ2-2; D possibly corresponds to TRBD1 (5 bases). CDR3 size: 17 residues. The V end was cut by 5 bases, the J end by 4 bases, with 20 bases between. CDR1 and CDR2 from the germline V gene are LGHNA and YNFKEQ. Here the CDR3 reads CASSNSGFWWVTGELFF. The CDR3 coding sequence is TGTGCCAGCAGCAATTCAGGGTTCTGGTGGGTCACCGGGGAGCTGTTTTTT.

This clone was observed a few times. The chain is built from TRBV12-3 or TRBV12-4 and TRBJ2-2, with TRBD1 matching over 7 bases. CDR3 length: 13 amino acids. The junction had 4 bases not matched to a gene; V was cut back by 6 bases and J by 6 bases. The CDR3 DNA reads TGTGCCAGCAGCTTACAGGGGTCCGGGGAGCTGTTTTTT. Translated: CASSLQGSGELFF.

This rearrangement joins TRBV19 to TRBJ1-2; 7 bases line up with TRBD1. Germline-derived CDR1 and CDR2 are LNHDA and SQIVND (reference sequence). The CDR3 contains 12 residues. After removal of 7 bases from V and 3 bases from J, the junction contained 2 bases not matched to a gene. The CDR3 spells CASNDRDYGYTF. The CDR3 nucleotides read TGTGCCAGTAACGACAGGGACTATGGCTACACCTTC.

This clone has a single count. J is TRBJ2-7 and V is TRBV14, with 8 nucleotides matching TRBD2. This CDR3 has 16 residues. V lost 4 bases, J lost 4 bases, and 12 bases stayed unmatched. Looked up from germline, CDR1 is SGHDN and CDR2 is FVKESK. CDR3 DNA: TGTGCCAGCAGCCTTCACAATCCGGGGGGGCCTTACGAGCAGTACTTC. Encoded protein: CASSLHNPGGPYEQYF.

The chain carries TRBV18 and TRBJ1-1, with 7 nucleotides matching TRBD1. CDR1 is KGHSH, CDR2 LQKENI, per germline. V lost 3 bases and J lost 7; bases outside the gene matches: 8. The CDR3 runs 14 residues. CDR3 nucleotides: TGTGCCAGCTCACCTAGACAGGGAAAGGTTGAAGCTTTCTTT. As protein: CASSPRQGKVEAFF.

The CDR3 nucleotides are TGTGCTAGTGGTTTGGTACCCGGGACAGCTGCTTTCTATGGCTACACCTTC. Its protein product is CASGLVPGTAAFYGYTF. The chain employs TRBV12-5 and TRBJ1-2; the match to TRBD1 covers 7 bases. Looked up from germline, CDR1 is LGHNT and CDR2 is FRNRAP. Germline trimming cut 0 bases from V and 4 bases from J; bases unmatched to any gene: 11. CDR3 length: 17 amino acids.